The rows below give T cell receptor beta chains drawn from one sample of a study of graft-versus-host responses after intestinal transplantation. Their cognate antigens are unknown. Method: immunoSEQ multiplex PCR; TCRdb's copy keeps in-frame clones and lacks some. In the table there are tens of thousands of clones, around 91% of which are singletons. The sequencing here drew on unstimulated CD4+ T cells sorted from spleen or lymph node cells, taken before intestinal transplant. The source is a human donor who received an intestinal transplant. CDR3s include the opening cysteine and the closing phenylalanine or tryptophan. D genes are given only for firm matches. Clone size is shown for a subset of rows, as once, few, many or a class of expanded clone.

J,V,size,D,DNA,CDR3
TRBJ1-1,TRBV5-1,few,TRBD1,TGCGCCAGCAGCCCCGGGACAGGGAGGACTGAAGCTTTCTTT,CASSPGTGRTEAFF
TRBJ2-7,TRBV18,-,TRBD2,TGTGCCAGCTCACCTCAGCGGGGGCTCTACGAGCAGTACTTC,CASSPQRGLYEQYF
TRBJ2-4,TRBV6-1,-,TRBD1,TGTGCCAGCAGTGAAGCGCTTGGGGACAGGGTAGCCATTCAGTACTTC,CASSEALGDRVAIQYF
TRBJ2-5,TRBV30,-,TRBD1,TGTGCCTGGAGTGTACGAGGGGGCGTGGAGACCCAGTACTTC,CAWSVRGGVETQYF
TRBJ1-2,TRBV4-1,-,-,TGCGCCAGCAGCCAAGTCGGGGGACTTCCTAACTATGGCTACACCTTC,CASSQVGGLPNYGYTF
TRBJ1-2,TRBV19,-,-,TGTGCCAGTAGTCCTACAGGGTTTGGCTACACCTTC,CASSPTGFGYTF
TRBJ2-7,TRBV6-5,-,-,TGTGCCAGCAGAAAGACAGGAGCCTACGAGCAGTACTTC,CASRKTGAYEQYF
TRBJ1-2,TRBV30,-,TRBD1,TGTGCCTGGAGTGGACAGGGTCACACCTATGGCTACACCTTC,CAWSGQGHTYGYTF
TRBJ2-1,TRBV19,-,TRBD1,TGTGCCAGTAGTATGACTGACAGGGTGGGCCCCCCGGGCGATGAGCAGTTCTTC,CASSMTDRVGPPGDEQFF
TRBJ2-2,TRBV5-8,-,-,TGTGCCAGCAGCTTATCAAACAGGGAGCTGTTTTTT,CASSLSNRELFF
TRBJ2-5,TRBV30,-,-,TGTGCCTGGAGACGGGGAAGGGAAGGAGAGACCCAGTACTTC,CAWRRGREGETQYF
TRBJ2-7,TRBV5-1,-,-,TGCGCCAGCAGCTTGGAGTGGCGGAGCTCCTACGAGCAGTACTTC,CASSLEWRSSYEQYF
TRBJ2-5,TRBV6-5,-,-,TGTGCCAGCAGTTACACCCGGGGGGCCCAAGAGACCCAGTACTTC,CASSYTRGAQETQYF
TRBJ2-1,TRBV11-3,-,-,TGTGCCAGCAGCCCTCTTCGTTCCTACAATGAGCAGTTCTTC,CASSPLRSYNEQFF
TRBJ2-2,TRBV5-1,-,-,TGCGCCAGCAGCTTGCTTAGGAACACCGGGGAGCTGTTTTTT,CASSLLRNTGELFF
TRBJ2-3,TRBV7-2,once,-,TGTGCCAGCAGCGAATTGCTGGAGCCGAATACGCAGTATTTT,CASSELLEPNTQYF
TRBJ1-5,TRBV2,few,-,TGTGCCAGCGGACCCCCGACAGGCCTACTTAGCAATCAGCCCCAGCATTTT,CASGPPTGLLSNQPQHF
TRBJ1-2,TRBV5-6,-,TRBD1,TGTGCCAGCAGCTGGGGACAGGTTAACTATGGCTACACCTTC,CASSWGQVNYGYTF
TRBJ2-7,TRBV30,once,TRBD1,TGTGCCTGGAGTTCAATACCCGGGACAGGCGAGCAGTACTTC,CAWSSIPGTGEQYF
TRBJ1-2,TRBV27,-,TRBD1,TGTGCCAGCAGCCCGTCAGGGGGCTATGGCTACACCTTC,CASSPSGGYGYTF
TRBJ2-1,TRBV7-9,-,TRBD2,TGTGCCAGCAGCGACACTAGCGGGGGATACAATGAGCAGTTCTTC,CASSDTSGGYNEQFF
TRBJ2-7,TRBV30,once,TRBD1,TGTGCCTGGAGTGTAAGGGGACAGGGGCATCACGAGCAGTACTTC,CAWSVRGQGHHEQYF
TRBJ1-1,TRBV7-9,-,-,TGTGCCAGCAGCTTAGTCGACAGTATAGATGAAGCTTTCTTT,CASSLVDSIDEAFF
TRBJ1-2,TRBV19,-,TRBD1,TGTGCCAGTAGTATTTGGACAGGAAAGAATGGCTACACCTTC,CASSIWTGKNGYTF
TRBJ1-1,TRBV10-1,-,TRBD1,TGCGCCAGCAGTGAAAGGACAGGGGGCACTGAAGCTTTCTTT,CASSERTGGTEAFF
TRBJ1-2,TRBV4-3,-,-,TGCGCCAGCAGCCAAGAGAGCCGACCTCGGGATGGCTACACCTTC,CASSQESRPRDGYTF
TRBJ2-1,TRBV15,-,-,TGTGCCACCAGCAGAGTCGGTCCGGACAGGGGGCGCCTACTAGCGGGGCCCTACAATGAGCAGTTCTTC,CATSRVGPDRGRLLAGPYNEQFF
TRBJ2-1,TRBV6-1,-,TRBD2,TGTGCCAGCAGGACTAGCGGGGCGTTAGGTAATGAGCAGTTCTTC,CASRTSGALGNEQFF
TRBJ2-7,TRBV7-2,-,TRBD2,TGTGCCAGCAGCGCACGGGGACTAGCGGGGGGGGGCGAGCAGTACTTC,CASSARGLAGGGEQYF
TRBJ1-4,TRBV5-5,-,-,TGTGCCAGCAGCTTGGTGGGAGCTGAAAAACTGTTTTTT,CASSLVGAEKLFF
TRBJ1-4,TRBV18,-,-,TGTGCCAGCTCTTCCGGGGGTCGGGAAAAACTGTTTTTT,CASSSGGREKLFF
TRBJ1-5,TRBV19,-,TRBD1,TGTGCCAGTAGTGCATTGACAGGGGGCCTACCTCCCCAGCATTTT,CASSALTGGLPPQHF
TRBJ1-2,TRBV18,once,-,TGTGCCAGCTCACCACCGGTTCGGGGGGCCTATGGCTACACCTTC,CASSPPVRGAYGYTF
TRBJ2-7,TRBV7-9,-,TRBD1,TGTGCCAGCAGCCAGGGGACAGGGGTGTACTTC,CASSQGTGVYF
TRBJ2-5,TRBV19,-,TRBD1,TGTGCCAGTAGTATAACCGGGACAGCACAAGAGACCCAGTACTTC,CASSITGTAQETQYF
TRBJ2-2,TRBV6-4,-,-,TGTGCCAGCAGAGTAGCGGCGGGAACCGGGGAGCTGTTTTTT,CASRVAAGTGELFF
TRBJ2-3,TRBV5-5,once,TRBD2,TGTGCCAGCAGCGATCGAGCGGGGGGGCTCCGACCAGATACGCAGTATTTT,CASSDRAGGLRPDTQYF
TRBJ1-5,TRBV5-1,-,-,TGCGCCAGCAGCTTGGAGGACAGTAGCAATCAGCCCCAGCATTTT,CASSLEDSSNQPQHF
TRBJ1-1,TRBV19,-,-,TGTGCCAGTAGTATACGAGGTACTAACACTGAGGCTTTCTTT,CASSIRGTNTEAFF
TRBJ1-2,TRBV6-6,-,TRBD1,TGTGCCAGCAGTTACTCGAACAGGGGCTATGGCTACACCTTC,CASSYSNRGYGYTF
TRBJ2-7,TRBV7-2,-,-,TGTGCCAGCAGCTTTGTAAGCGGCGAGCAGTACTTC,CASSFVSGEQYF
TRBJ1-6,TRBV4-3,-,TRBD1,TGCGCCAGCAGCCAAGACAGGGGGCTTTCACCCCTCCACTTT,CASSQDRGLSPLHF
TRBJ1-2,TRBV5-1,-,TRBD1,TGCGCCAGCAGCGCACAGGGGGTAAATGGCTACACCTTC,CASSAQGVNGYTF
TRBJ2-7,TRBV30,-,-,TGTGCCTGGAGTGCCAATGTGGACACCTACGAGCAGTACTTC,CAWSANVDTYEQYF
TRBJ2-3,TRBV10-3,-,-,TGTGCCATCAGTCCTAGGCTATCCTCTAGCACAGATACGCAGTATTTT,CAISPRLSSSTDTQYF